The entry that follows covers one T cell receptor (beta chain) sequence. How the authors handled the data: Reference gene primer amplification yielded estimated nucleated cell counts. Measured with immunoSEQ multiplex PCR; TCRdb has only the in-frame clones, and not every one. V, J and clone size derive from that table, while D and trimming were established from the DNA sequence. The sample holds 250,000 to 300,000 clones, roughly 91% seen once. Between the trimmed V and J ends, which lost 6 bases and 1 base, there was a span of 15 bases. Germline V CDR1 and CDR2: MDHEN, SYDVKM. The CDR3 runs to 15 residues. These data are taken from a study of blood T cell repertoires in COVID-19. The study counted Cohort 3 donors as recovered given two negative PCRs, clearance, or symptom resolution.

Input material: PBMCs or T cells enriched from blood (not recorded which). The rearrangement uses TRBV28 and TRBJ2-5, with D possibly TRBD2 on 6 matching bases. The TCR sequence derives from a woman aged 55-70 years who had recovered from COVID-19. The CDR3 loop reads CASRIAEVLQETQYF. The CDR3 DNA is TGTGCCAGCAGGATAGCGGAAGTCCTCCAAGAGACCCAGTACTTC.